Below are 27 T cell receptor beta chains sequenced from a single sample in a study of T cells in Graves' hyperthyroidism and ophthalmopathy (dated by TCRdb to between 2018 and 2021). To prepare the library, multiplex PCR was applied. TCRdb names Illumina HiSeq 2000 as the instrument used. Amplification of TCR beta CDR3 regions was carried out from RNA transcripts. The first round of RT-PCR for the TCR CDR3 was performed with the HTBI primer set and the Qiagen OneStep RT-PCR kit. Using fastp at Q25 and MiXCR, TCRdb reprocessed the public reads and kept productive beta chains. Each CDR3 protein gets just one entry, which takes the most common genes and DNA from the rows behind it. In this sample the table shows over 400,000 distinct CDR3 sequences, approximately 23% of which occur a single time. Less than 65% of the sample is taken by the ten largest. Sequenced: blood. These receptors were taken from a woman in her 70s with Graves' ophthalmopathy.

The chain recombines TRBV9 with TRBJ2-7; D is possibly TRBD1 (6 bases). Trimming stripped 0 bases from V and 4 bases from J, with 11 bases between. The germline V gene has CDR1 SGDLS and CDR2 YYNGEE. The CDR3 has 14 residues. CDR3 DNA sequence: TGTGCCAGCAGCGTAGGCTATCAGGGGTACGAGCAGTACTTC. Protein product: CASSVGYQGYEQYF. Full variable domain (rest looked up from reference TRBV9 and TRBJ2-7): DSGVTQTPKHLITATGQRVTLRCSPRSGDLSVYWYQQSLDQGLQFLIQYYNGEERAKGNILERFSAQQFPDLHSELNLSSLELGDSALYFCASSVGYQGYEQYFGPGTRLTVT.

In its sample, this clonotype was seen a few times. The junction shows a germline mismatch at one end, possibly a read error. The J gene is TRBJ2-7, the V gene TRBV5-1; D unresolved. The germline V gene encodes CDR1 SGHRS and CDR2 YFSETQ. The CDR3 runs to 14 residues. CDR3 amino acids: CASNLERTSYEQYF. The CDR3 bases are TGTGCCAGCAACTTGGAAAGGACCTCCTACGAGCAGTACTTC.

This clonotype was counted a few times. The chain recombines TRBV6-1 with TRBJ1-1; a weak D match, TRBD1 (6 bases). Per the germline V gene, CDR1 is MNHNS and CDR2 is SASEGT. The CDR3 extends over 13 amino acids. Trimming shortened V by 1 base and J by 3 bases, and 6 bases separated the two germline ends. The CDR3 DNA is TGTGCCAGCAGTGAAGACAGGGACACTGAAGCTTTCTTT. This encodes CASSEDRDTEAFF.

A few counts support this clonotype. The chain joins TRBV29-1 to TRBJ2-7; 7 bases match TRBD1. J was trimmed by 7 bases and V by 5 bases; bases with no gene match: 8. This CDR3 has 12 residues. Germline V lookup: CDR1 SQVTM, CDR2 ANQGSEA. This CDR3 is CSVKTGSREQYF. The CDR3 bases are TGCAGCGTTAAGACAGGGTCGCGGGAGCAGTACTTC.

The V and J genes are TRBV15 and TRBJ2-7; TRBD1 agrees at 8 bases. The CDR3 contains 17 residues. Germline values: CDR1 LNHNV, CDR2 YYDKDF (reference sequence). Unmatched junction bases numbered 10, after V lost 0 bases and J lost 3 bases. The CDR3 DNA is TGTGCCACCAGCAGAGATGGAGTGGGGGACAGGTTCTACGAGCAGTACTTC. It specifies CATSRDGVGDRFYEQYF.

The table lists this clonotype with many counts. The J gene is TRBJ2-1, the V gene TRBV7-8; 11 nucleotides match TRBD2. Germline CDR1 is SGHVS and CDR2 is FQNEAQ. V gave up 4 bases and J gave up 7 bases; unmatched junction bases: 9. The CDR3 extends over 16 amino acids. The CDR3: CASSYRLAGLGNEQFF. The CDR3 coding sequence is TGTGCCAGCAGCTATAGACTAGCGGGATTGGGGAATGAGCAGTTCTTC.

This clonotype has only one observation. This chain links TRBV3-1 with TRBJ2-7; 16 nucleotides align to TRBD2. V shed 5 bases, J shed 3 bases, and the junction held 7 bases outside the gene matches. Germline V gene lookup returns CDR1 LGHDT and CDR2 YNNKEL (reference sequence). This CDR3 has 17 amino acids. CDR3 amino acids: CASSTGLAGGVYYEQYF. Here the CDR3 DNA reads TGTGCCAGCAGCACGGGACTAGCGGGAGGGGTATACTACGAGCAGTACTTC.

This clonotype showed up just a few times. The CDR3, as DNA: TGCAGTGCTAGGTCTAGCGGGAGATCCTACGAGCAGTACTTC. Encoded protein: CSARSSGRSYEQYF. J is TRBJ2-7 and V is TRBV20-1; 10 positions match TRBD2. With V trimmed by 3 bases and J by 1 base, 3 bases remained unmatched. Looked up from germline, CDR1 is DFQATT and CDR2 is SNEGSKA (reference sequence). The CDR3 runs to 14 residues.

The sample holds a few counts of this clonotype. This chain connects TRBV20-1 to TRBJ2-3, with a tentative D call TRBD2 (6 bases). The CDR3 totals 12 residues. V lost 4 bases and J 6 bases, leaving 11 bases between the germline ends. Germline values: CDR1 DFQATT, CDR2 SNEGSKA (reference sequence). CDR3 amino acids: CSATQGRDTQYF. CDR3 bases: TGCAGTGCTACCCAAGGGAGGGATACGCAGTATTTT.

This clonotype appeared a single time. The V and J genes are TRBV18 and TRBJ2-1; 14 positions agree with TRBD2. The CDR3 covers 17 residues. V was clipped by 6 bases and J by 8 bases; unmatched bases: 12. Germline lookup yields CDR1 KGHSH and CDR2 LQKENI. The CDR3 sequence is CASSPGLAGVRGDEQFF. The CDR3 nucleotides read TGTGCCAGCTCCCCGGGACTAGCGGGAGTTCGGGGGGATGAGCAGTTCTTC.

This clonotype turned up a few times. This sequence joins TRBV7-3 and TRBJ2-3; D perhaps matches TRBD1 (8 bases). The CDR3 totals 15 residues. CDR1 and CDR2 from the germline V gene are SGHTA and FQGTGA. V lost 5 bases and J 4 bases, leaving 16 bases between the germline ends. DNA for the CDR3: TGTGCCAGCAGCAAAACAGGGGGGGAGGCAGATACGCAGTATTTT. The encoded protein is CASSKTGGEADTQYF.

This clonotype appeared many times. The rearrangement joins TRBV6-5 to TRBJ1-2; D is possibly TRBD1 (5 bases). Between the trimmed V and J ends, which lost 0 bases and 3 bases, there was a span of 11 bases. The CDR3 consists of 15 residues. Germline V CDR1 and CDR2: MNHEY, SVGAGI. CDR3 in DNA: TGTGCCAGCAGTTACTCGGCCAGGGAGGACTATGGCTACACCTTC. Protein sequence: CASSYSAREDYGYTF.

The V and J genes are TRBV3-1 and TRBJ1-2, with D unclear. The germline V and J ends were trimmed by 0 bases and 3 bases, with 5 bases remaining between them. Looked up from germline, CDR1 is LGHDT and CDR2 is YNNKEL (reference sequence). The length of the CDR3 is 13 residues. CDR3 coding DNA: TGTGCCAGCAGCCAAGATAGTTACTATGGCTACACCTTC. It translates to CASSQDSYYGYTF.

This clonotype was counted only a few times. This chain joins TRBV11-2 and TRBJ2-2, with TRBD1 matching over 8 bases. The CDR3 totals 14 residues. V lost 4 bases to trimming and J lost 6 bases; unmatched junction nucleotides: 4. Germline V gene lookup returns CDR1 SGHAT and CDR2 FQNNGV. Here the CDR3 reads CASSSGQVPGELFF. The CDR3 DNA reads TGTGCCAGCAGCTCGGGACAGGTTCCCGGGGAGCTGTTTTTT.

This clonotype was seen many times. The V gene is TRBV20-1, the J gene TRBJ2-1, with 10 positions matching TRBD2. Losses at the gene ends were 6 bases for V and 4 bases for J; bases not matched to a gene: 9. Germline CDR1 DFQATT, CDR2 SNEGSKA (reference sequence). This CDR3 has 15 amino acids. CDR3 residues: CSAGLAEAVYNEQFF. CDR3 DNA: TGCAGTGCCGGACTAGCGGAGGCCGTATACAATGAGCAGTTCTTC.

The chain links TRBV5-1 to TRBJ2-2, with TRBD2 identical over 7 bases. Germline loops: CDR1 SGHRS, CDR2 YFSETQ. The CDR3 totals 15 residues. V shed 0 bases and J 4 bases; nucleotides not matched to a gene: 3. The CDR3 DNA reads TGCGCCAGCAGCTTGGCAGCTAGCGGCACCGGGGAGCTGTTTTTT. Translating gives CASSLAASGTGELFF.

The chain employs TRBV18 and TRBJ1-5; no clear D. The CDR3 runs to 15 residues. Germline V CDR1 and CDR2: KGHSH, LQKENI. The ends were cut back, 6 bases at V and 2 bases at J, with 14 bases in the middle. CDR3: CASSSEHLGNQPQHF. CDR3 in DNA: TGTGCCAGCTCGTCGGAACATTTGGGCAATCAGCCCCAGCATTTT.

Note on this clonotype: A single base separates this from a much larger clone, so it may be a read error. The rearrangement joins TRBV5-1 to TRBJ2-7, with D unresolved. The CDR3 has 12 residues. CDR1 and CDR2 (germline): SGHRS, YFSETQ. The CDR3 here is CTSSSFSYEQYF. CDR3 DNA sequence: TGCACCAGCAGCTCGTTCTCCTACGAGCAGTACTTC. Full variable domain (outside the CDR3, taken from reference TRBV5-1 and TRBJ2-7): KAGVTQTPRYLIKTRGQQVTLSCSPISGHRSVSWYQQTPGQGLQFLFEYFSETQRNKGNFPGRFSGRQFSNSRSEMNVSTLELGDSALYLCTSSSFSYEQYFGPGTRLTVT.

This clonotype was seen repeatedly, ten times or more. This rearrangement joins TRBV28 to TRBJ1-2; TRBD1 matches at 7 bases. J lost 4 bases, V lost 4 bases, and 12 bases had no gene match. The CDR3 consists of 16 residues. From germline, CDR1 is MDHEN and CDR2 SYDVKM. Here the CDR3 DNA reads TGTGCCAGCAGTTCCCCGGTAGGACAGGCACTCTATGGCTACACCTTC. Protein product: CASSSPVGQALYGYTF.

This clonotype was seen repeatedly, ten times or more. This chain connects TRBV28 to TRBJ1-1, with D hard to call. This CDR3 region has 14 residues. V gave up 3 bases and J gave up 4 bases, with 12 bases separating them. Germline V gene data show CDR1 as MDHEN and CDR2 as SYDVKM. The CDR3 region has the DNA TGTGCCAGCAGTTTGATAGGAAGCGGCACTGAAGCTTTCTTT. Protein: CASSLIGSGTEAFF.

This clonotype came up a few times. A clone one base away is much larger, so this may be a read error. V and J are TRBV9 and TRBJ2-1, with D perhaps TRBD2 (6 bases). CDR3 length: 13 amino acids. CDR1 and CDR2 from the germline V gene are SGDLS and YYNGEE. V was trimmed by 4 bases and J by 4 bases, leaving 9 bases between them. As DNA, the CDR3 is TGTGCCAGCAGCCCGGGAGATTACAATGAGCAGTTCTTC. This gives the protein CASSPGDYNEQFF.

This clonotype was picked up a small number of times. CDR3 loop: CASSLIVAMNTEAFF. The CDR3 DNA follows: TGTGCCAGCAGCTTAATCGTAGCCATGAACACTGAAGCTTTCTTT. V gene TRBV7-9 combines with J gene TRBJ1-1, with D unclear. The germline gives CDR1 SEHNR, CDR2 FQNEAQ (reference sequence). V was shortened by 2 bases and J by 0 bases, with 10 bases between the two germline ends. This CDR3 contains 15 residues. The whole variable domain, filled in from reference TRBV7-9 and TRBJ1-1, reads DTGVSQNPRHKITKRGQNVTFRCDPISEHNRLYWYRQTLGQGPEFLTYFQNEAQLEKSRLLSDRFSAERPKGSFSTLEIQRTEQGDSAMYLCASSLIVAMNTEAFFGQGTRLTVV.

This sequence joins TRBV7-9 and TRBJ2-5, with D maybe TRBD1 (6 bases). The CDR3 totals 15 residues. The V end was cut by 3 bases, the J end by 2 bases, with 13 bases between. CDR1 is SEHNR, CDR2 FQNEAQ, per germline (reference sequence). The CDR3 coding sequence is TGTGCCAGCAGCTTTCTCGGGACACCTCAAGAGACCCAGTACTTC. It codes for CASSFLGTPQETQYF.

The V gene is TRBV4-3, the J gene TRBJ1-1; D remains ambiguous. CDR1 LGHNA and CDR2 YSLEER come from the germline V gene. This CDR3 has 14 amino acids. The germline V and J ends were trimmed by 0 bases and 4 bases, with 9 bases remaining between them. CDR3: CASSQDRFSTEAFF. The DNA for the CDR3 is TGCGCCAGCAGCCAAGACCGCTTCTCCACTGAAGCTTTCTTT.

This clonotype was observed at least ten times. The rearrangement uses TRBV6-1 and TRBJ2-7, with TRBD1 matching 10 bases. CDR1 MNHNS and CDR2 SASEGT come from the germline V gene. This CDR3 region has 16 residues. V was pared by 7 bases and J by 4 bases, with 13 bases of the junction left unmatched. The CDR3 region is CASTQKRTGGWYEQYF. The CDR3 coding sequence is TGTGCCAGCACTCAGAAGCGGACAGGGGGATGGTACGAGCAGTACTTC.

In DNA, the CDR3 is TGTGCCAGCACTGGGGACAGGGCCCCCGAGCAGTACTTC. Its translation: CASTGDRAPEQYF. The V call is TRBV6-2 or TRBV6-3, the J call TRBJ2-7; TRBD1 aligns across 9 bases. With 7 bases clipped from V and 6 bases from J, the junction kept 7 bases outside the gene matches. This CDR3 comprises 13 residues. Looked up from germline, CDR1 is MNHEY and CDR2 is SVGEGT.

This clonotype was recorded at least ten times. V is TRBV6-2 or TRBV6-3 and J is TRBJ2-3; no firm D call. The ends were cut back, 3 bases at V and 6 bases at J, with 7 bases in the middle. CDR3 length equals 12 residues. From germline, CDR1 is MNHEY and CDR2 SVGEGT. The CDR3 loop is CASSYYGDTQYF. Written as DNA, the CDR3 is TGTGCCAGCAGTTATTACGGTGATACGCAGTATTTT.